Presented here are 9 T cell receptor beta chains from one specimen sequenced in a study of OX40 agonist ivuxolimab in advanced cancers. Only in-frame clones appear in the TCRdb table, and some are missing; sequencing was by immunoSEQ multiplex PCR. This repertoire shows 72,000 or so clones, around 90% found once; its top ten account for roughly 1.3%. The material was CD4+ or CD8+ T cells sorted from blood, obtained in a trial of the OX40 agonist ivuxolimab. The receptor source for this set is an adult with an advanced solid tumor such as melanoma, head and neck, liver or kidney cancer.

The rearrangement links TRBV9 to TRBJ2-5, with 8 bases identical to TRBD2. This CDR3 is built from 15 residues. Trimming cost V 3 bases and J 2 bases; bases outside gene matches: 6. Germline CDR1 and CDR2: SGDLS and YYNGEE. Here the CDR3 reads CASSGYSGVQETQYF. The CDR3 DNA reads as TGTGCCAGCAGCGGCTATAGCGGGGTACAAGAGACCCAGTACTTC.

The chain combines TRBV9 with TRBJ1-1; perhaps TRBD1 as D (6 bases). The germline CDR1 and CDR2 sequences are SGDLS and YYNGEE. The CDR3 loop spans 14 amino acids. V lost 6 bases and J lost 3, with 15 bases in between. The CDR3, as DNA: TGTGCCAGCACCTCCGGGGGCCACGACACTGAAGCTTTCTTT. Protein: CASTSGGHDTEAFF.

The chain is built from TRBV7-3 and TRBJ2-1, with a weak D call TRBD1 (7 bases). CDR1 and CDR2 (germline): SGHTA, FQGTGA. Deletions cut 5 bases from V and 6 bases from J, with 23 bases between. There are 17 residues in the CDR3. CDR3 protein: CASSRGGGGSVFNEQFF. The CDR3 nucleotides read TGTGCCAGCAGCCGTGGCGGAGGGGGCTCGGTGTTCAATGAGCAGTTCTTC.

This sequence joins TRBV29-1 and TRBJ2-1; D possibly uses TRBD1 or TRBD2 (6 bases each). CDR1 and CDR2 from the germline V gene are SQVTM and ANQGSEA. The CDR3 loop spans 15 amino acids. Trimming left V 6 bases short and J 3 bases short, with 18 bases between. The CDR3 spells CSVAGGGDNYNEQFF. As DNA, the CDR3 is TGCAGCGTGGCCGGGGGCGGCGATAACTACAATGAGCAGTTCTTC.

CDR3 amino acids: CASSLYRNTEAFF. CDR3 DNA: TGTGCCAGCAGCTTGTACAGGAACACTGAAGCTTTCTTT. The rearrangement uses TRBV7-2 and TRBJ1-1; D not resolved. V lost 3 bases and J 1 base, leaving 6 bases between the germline ends. CDR1 and CDR2 from the germline V gene are SGHTA and FQGNSA. CDR3 length: 13 residues.

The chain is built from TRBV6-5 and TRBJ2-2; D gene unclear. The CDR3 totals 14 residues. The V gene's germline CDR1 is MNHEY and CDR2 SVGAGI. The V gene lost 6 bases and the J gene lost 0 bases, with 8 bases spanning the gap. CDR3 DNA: TGTGCCAGCAGCCTCGGAGCGAACACCGGGGAGCTGTTTTTT. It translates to CASSLGANTGELFF.

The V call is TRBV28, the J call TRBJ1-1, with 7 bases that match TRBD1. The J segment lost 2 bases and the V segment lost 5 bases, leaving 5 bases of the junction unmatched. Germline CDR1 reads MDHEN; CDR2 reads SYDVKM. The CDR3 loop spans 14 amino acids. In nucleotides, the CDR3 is TGTGCCAGCAGTCAGGGACAGACCAACACTGAAGCTTTCTTT. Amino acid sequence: CASSQGQTNTEAFF.

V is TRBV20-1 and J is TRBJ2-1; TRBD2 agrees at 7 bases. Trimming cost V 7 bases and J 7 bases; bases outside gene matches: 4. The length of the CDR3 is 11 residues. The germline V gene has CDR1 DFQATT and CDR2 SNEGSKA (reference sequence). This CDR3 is CSVGGSNEQFF. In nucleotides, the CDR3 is TGCAGTGTTGGCGGGAGTAATGAGCAGTTCTTC.

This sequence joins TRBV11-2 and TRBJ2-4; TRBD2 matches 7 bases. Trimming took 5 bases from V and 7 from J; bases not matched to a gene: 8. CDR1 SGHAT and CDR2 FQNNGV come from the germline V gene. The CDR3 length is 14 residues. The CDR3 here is CASSPSGGRNIQYF. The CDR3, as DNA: TGTGCCAGCAGCCCGTCGGGGGGTCGGAACATTCAGTACTTC.